The clone carrying this T cell receptor beta chain has only one observation. Its target is not known. The entry originates in a study of post-analysis software for immune sequencing data. The wider study: Courses of disease covered relapsing-remitting, secondary progressive and progressive-relapsing multiple sclerosis. Study-level results: In multiple sclerosis, normalized Chao1 diversity was significantly below that of controls. Batch-mates among the samples co-clustered strongly by F measure.

cDNA libraries of TCR beta carried unique molecular identifiers. TCRdb analysed the PCR reads with MiXCR anew, one entry per CDR3 protein. This sample has 650,000 to 900,000 distinct CDR3 sequences, with roughly 50% found just once. This TCR was recovered from a girl under 18 with multiple sclerosis. Material for sequencing was blood.

The CDR3 nucleotides read TGCGCCAGCAGCTTTCGGGAGGGCCGAGCAGATACGCAGTATTTT. This encodes CASSFREGRADTQYF. The V call is TRBV5-1, the J call TRBJ2-3; TRBD2 matches at 8 bases. Unmatched junction bases numbered 6, after V lost 2 bases and J lost 4 bases. CDR1 and CDR2 from the germline V gene are SGHRS and YFSETQ. The CDR3 is 15 amino acids.